Listed here are 14 T cell receptor beta chains from one sample, sequenced in a study of blood T cells in healthy people across ages. The use of a sample-barcoded 5' primer and a J-beta primer mix characterized a second PCR of roughly 7 to 11 cycles. TCRdb reprocessed the 5' RACE reads with MiXCR, giving one entry per CDR3 protein. Of 550,000 to 650,000 distinct CDR3 sequences listed, about 26% are singletons. The sample was also reused in another study, on T cells of mothers and their children.

The specimen sequenced was blood. The receptors here all came from a boy aged 2 to 10 in good health.

The rearrangement joins TRBV7-2 to TRBJ1-2; D ambiguous. The V gene's germline CDR1 is SGHTA and CDR2 FQGNSA. Deletions cut 5 bases from V and 0 bases from J, with 10 bases between. The CDR3 sequence is 14 residues long. CDR3 residues: CASSTTTPNYGYTF. In DNA, the CDR3 is TGTGCCAGCAGCACAACGACACCTAACTATGGCTACACCTTC.

This clonotype was seen a handful of times. The chain links TRBV19 to TRBJ1-1; no clear D. Germline loops: CDR1 LNHDA, CDR2 SQIVND (reference sequence). The CDR3 extends over 11 amino acids. V lost 7 bases and J lost 6, with 9 bases in between. In DNA, the CDR3 is TGTGCCAGTAACACGGGTGCTGAAGCTTTCTTT. It codes for CASNTGAEAFF. Supplemented by reference TRBV19 and TRBJ1-1, the full variable domain reads DGGITQSPKYLFRKEGQNVTLSCEQNLNHDAMYWYRQDPGQGLRLIYYSQIVNDFQKGDIAEGYSVSREKKESFPLTVTSAQKNPTAFYLCASNTGAEAFFGQGTRLTVV.

This CDR3 is CASSLGGGPGNQPQHF. CDR3 coding DNA: TGCGCCAGCAGCTTGGGTGGGGGGCCTGGCAATCAGCCCCAGCATTTT. This chain joins TRBV5-1 and TRBJ1-5, with D possibly matching TRBD1 (6 bases). The CDR3 has 16 amino acids. Trimming shortened V by 0 bases and J by 2 bases, and 12 bases separated the two germline ends. Germline-derived CDR1 and CDR2 are SGHRS and YFSETQ.

This clonotype showed up just a few times. The rearrangement links TRBV7-9 to TRBJ1-4; 7 nucleotides line up with TRBD1. V was pared by 5 bases and J by 5 bases, with 8 bases of the junction left unmatched. The CDR3 is 15 residues long. CDR1 and CDR2 from the germline V gene are SEHNR and FQNEAQ (reference sequence). CDR3 in amino acids: CASSRDRVGNEKLFF. The CDR3 nucleotides read TGTGCCAGCAGCAGAGACAGGGTAGGGAATGAAAAACTGTTTTTT.

The gene calls are TRBV11-2 and TRBJ2-7, with TRBD1 as a possible D gene (6 bases). Trimming removed 1 base at V and 2 bases at J, with 12 bases between. CDR3 length equals 15 residues. CDR1 and CDR2 from the germline V gene are SGHAT and FQNNGV. CDR3 bases: TGTGCCAGCAGCTTAGTCCAGGGGACAACCTACGAGCAGTACTTC. It codes for CASSLVQGTTYEQYF.

The chain has TRBV3-1 and TRBJ2-7; 9 nucleotides line up with TRBD1. V lost 2 bases to trimming and J lost 5 bases; unmatched junction nucleotides: 7. Germline CDR1 and CDR2: LGHDT and YNNKEL (reference sequence). CDR3 length: 15 amino acids. CDR3 region: CASSQRGTGRHEQYF. CDR3 nucleotide sequence: TGTGCCAGCAGCCAACGGGGGACAGGGAGGCACGAGCAGTACTTC.

This clonotype occurred a few times. V usage is TRBV6-6 and J usage is TRBJ1-2; 9 nucleotides align to TRBD1. Trimming cost V 3 bases and J 8 bases; bases outside gene matches: 7. CDR1 is MNHNY and CDR2 is SVGAGI in the germline V gene (reference sequence). This CDR3 is 14 amino acids long. CDR3 nucleotide sequence: TGTGCCAGCAGTTATGGGACAGGGCTCGACGGCTACACCTTC. Amino acid sequence: CASSYGTGLDGYTF.

This clonotype has only a few counts. This rearrangement joins TRBV7-9 to TRBJ2-5; D not resolved. The germline gives CDR1 SEHNR, CDR2 FQNEAQ (reference sequence). The CDR3 has 11 amino acids. Trimming shortened V by 1 base and J by 7 bases, and 4 bases separated the two germline ends. CDR3 sequence: CASSLGLTQYF. The CDR3 DNA is TGTGCCAGCAGCTTAGGGTTGACCCAGTACTTC.

Remarks on this clonotype: One end of the junction fails to match germline, which may point to a read error. V usage is TRBV3-1 and J usage is TRBJ2-3; D may be TRBD1 (5 bases). The CDR3 spans 14 residues. In germline, CDR1 is LGHDT, CDR2 YNNKEL (reference sequence). The CDR3 sequence is CVSSQVRQGGTQYF. CDR3 in DNA: TGTGTCAGCAGCCAAGTTCGGCAGGGTGGTACGCAGTATTTT.

The V and J genes are TRBV5-1 and TRBJ2-3; a possible D gene is TRBD1 (5 bases). The CDR3 loop spans 12 amino acids. Germline values: CDR1 SGHRS, CDR2 YFSETQ. Trimming left V 2 bases short and J 6 bases short, with 7 bases between. The CDR3 coding sequence is TGCGCCAGCAGCTTAGGGGATGATACGCAGTATTTT. This gives the protein CASSLGDDTQYF.

Turning to this clonotype: A junction end diverges from the germline sequence, so it may reflect a read error. The CDR3 spells CASRRGTGGEETQCF. CDR3 nucleotides: TGTGCCAGCCGAAGAGGGACAGGGGGGGAAGAGACCCAGTGCTTC. This chain links TRBV6-6 with TRBJ2-5; 11 bases line up with TRBD1. There are 15 residues in the CDR3. The germline CDR1 and CDR2 sequences are MNHNY and SVGAGI (reference sequence).

The rearrangement links TRBV7-2 to TRBJ2-3, with D uncertain. The germline V gene encodes CDR1 SGHTA and CDR2 FQGNSA. CDR3 length: 15 residues. The ends were cut back, 5 bases at V and 0 bases at J, with 12 bases in the middle. CDR3 in DNA: TGTGCCAGCAGCATTTGGACGTCTAGCACAGATACGCAGTATTTT. This sequence encodes CASSIWTSSTDTQYF.

The chain links TRBV20-1 to TRBJ2-5; D is uncertain. Germline CDR1 reads DFQATT; CDR2 reads SNEGSKA (reference sequence). CDR3 length equals 12 residues. Trimming took 3 bases from V and 1 from J, leaving 6 bases between them. The CDR3: CSASKSQETQYF. The CDR3 nucleotides are TGCAGTGCTAGTAAAAGCCAAGAGACCCAGTACTTC.

The chain couples TRBV11-3 to TRBJ2-2; D not resolved. This CDR3 spans 13 amino acids. Per the germline V gene, CDR1 is SGHNT and CDR2 is YENEEA. Deletions cut 3 bases from V and 5 bases from J, with 7 bases between. CDR3 amino acids: CASSLSPTGELFF. CDR3 bases: TGTGCCAGCAGCTTGAGCCCTACCGGGGAGCTGTTTTTT.